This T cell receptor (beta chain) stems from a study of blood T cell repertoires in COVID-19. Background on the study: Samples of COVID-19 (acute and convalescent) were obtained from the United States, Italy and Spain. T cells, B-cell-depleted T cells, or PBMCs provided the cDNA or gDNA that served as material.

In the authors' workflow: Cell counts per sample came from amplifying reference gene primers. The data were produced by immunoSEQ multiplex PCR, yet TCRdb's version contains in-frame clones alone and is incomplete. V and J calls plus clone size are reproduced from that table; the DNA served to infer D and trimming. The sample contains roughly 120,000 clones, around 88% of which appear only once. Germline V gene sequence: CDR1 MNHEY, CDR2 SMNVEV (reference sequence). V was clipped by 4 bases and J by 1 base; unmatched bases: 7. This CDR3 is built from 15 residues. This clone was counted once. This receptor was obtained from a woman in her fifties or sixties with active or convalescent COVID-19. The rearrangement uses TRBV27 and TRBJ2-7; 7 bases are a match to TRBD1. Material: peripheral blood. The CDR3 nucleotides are TGTGCCAGCAGTTCCAGGACAGGAGGATCCTACGAGCAGTACTTC. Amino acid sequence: CASSSRTGGSYEQYF.